Listed below are T cell receptor beta chains from one sample, sequenced in a study of T cell responses to AZD1222 COVID-19 vaccine. The repertoire was sequenced with immunoSEQ multiplex PCR; TCRdb's copy has only in-frame clones and lacks some. Of 75,000 to 90,000 clones listed, roughly nine tenths are singletons. The material sequenced was peripheral blood, taken 28 days after the second AZD1222 dose. The receptors stem from an adult who received the AZD1222 COVID-19 vaccine. Both conserved end residues are part of each CDR3. The D gene is left open where the match is weak. A row's size may be missing; if present it is once, few, many or a size class.

D gene,J gene,V gene,clone size,CDR3 protein,CDR3 DNA
-,TRBJ1-5,TRBV7-2,-,CASSPLAAYSNQPQHF,TGTGCCAGCAGCCCGTTGGCAGCATATAGCAATCAGCCCCAGCATTTT
-,TRBJ2-7,TRBV12-3/TRBV12-4,-,CASSQGLNYEQYF,TGTGCCAGCAGCCAGGGACTGAACTACGAGCAGTACTTC
-,TRBJ2-1,TRBV19,-,CASFGSESSYNEQFF,TGTGCCAGTTTCGGGTCAGAGAGTTCCTACAATGAGCAGTTCTTC
-,TRBJ2-1,TRBV7-2,-,CASSPVSGTLYNEQFF,TGTGCCAGCAGCCCGGTGTCCGGGACCCTTTACAATGAGCAGTTCTTC
-,TRBJ1-1,TRBV7-2,-,CASGRVELAEAFF,TGTGCCAGCGGCAGGGTAGAGCTCGCTGAAGCTTTCTTT
TRBD2,TRBJ2-3,TRBV18,-,CASSPRTSADTQYF,TGTGCCAGCTCACCCCGGACTAGCGCAGATACGCAGTATTTT
-,TRBJ2-5,TRBV5-4,-,CASSLEAETQYF,TGTGCCAGCAGCTTAGAGGCGGAGACCCAGTACTTC
TRBD1,TRBJ1-5,TRBV7-9,-,CASSPTGGNQPQHF,TGTGCCAGCAGCCCGACAGGGGGCAATCAGCCCCAGCATTTT
-,TRBJ1-1,TRBV29-1,-,CSAQQGGTEAFF,TGCAGCGCCCAACAGGGCGGAACTGAAGCTTTCTTT
-,TRBJ2-7,TRBV2,-,CASNSQGYAYEQYF,TGTGCCAGCAATTCGCAGGGGTACGCCTACGAGCAGTACTTC
TRBD2,TRBJ2-2,TRBV28,once,CASRLHSGTSGRDTGELFF,TGTGCCAGCAGGCTACACTCCGGGACTAGCGGGAGGGACACCGGGGAGCTGTTTTTT
-,TRBJ1-1,TRBV4-2,-,CASSVRDFSEAFF,TGTGCCAGCAGCGTCCGGGACTTTTCCGAAGCTTTCTTT
-,TRBJ1-5,TRBV24-1,-,CATSDSQAQHF,TGTGCCACCAGTGATTCTCAGGCCCAGCATTTT
TRBD2,TRBJ2-6,TRBV30,-,CATGTSGAGANVLTF,TGTGCCACCGGGACTAGCGGGGCTGGGGCCAACGTCCTGACTTTC
TRBD2,TRBJ2-1,TRBV29-1,-,CSVVGLASNEQFF,TGCAGCGTCGTGGGACTAGCGAGTAATGAGCAGTTCTTC
-,TRBJ2-7,TRBV7-9,-,CASSLPGLPSSYEQYF,TGTGCCAGCAGCTTACCCGGACTGCCTAGCTCCTACGAGCAGTACTTC
-,TRBJ1-5,TRBV5-1,-,CASSLGLSNQPQHF,TGCGCCAGCAGCTTAGGGCTCAGCAATCAGCCCCAGCATTTT
-,TRBJ1-1,TRBV27,-,CASSLSGGWTEAFF,TGTGCCAGCAGTTTATCGGGGGGTTGGACTGAAGCTTTCTTT
-,TRBJ2-7,TRBV29-1,once,CSVVVLDEQYF,TGCAGCGTTGTGGTACTAGACGAGCAGTACTTC
TRBD1,TRBJ1-1,TRBV7-6,-,CASSPGRGRVDTEAFF,TGTGCCAGCAGCCCCGGCAGGGGGCGAGTGGACACTGAAGCTTTCTTT
-,TRBJ1-1,TRBV7-8,-,CASSSDSRSATNTEAFF,TGTGCCAGCAGCTCCGATTCGCGATCGGCTACTAACACTGAAGCTTTCTTT
-,TRBJ1-3,TRBV30,-,CAWSVQSASSGNTIYF,TGTGCCTGGAGTGTACAGTCGGCGAGTTCTGGAAACACCATATATTTT
-,TRBJ1-5,TRBV19,-,CASRRTGSAKISPQHF,TGTGCCAGTAGGCGAACAGGGTCGGCTAAAATTTCGCCCCAGCATTTT
-,TRBJ2-7,TRBV3-1/TRBV3-2,-,CASSQESGGLNYEQYF,TGTGCCAGCAGCCAAGAATCCGGCGGGCTTAATTACGAGCAGTACTTC
TRBD1,TRBJ2-5,TRBV5-1,-,CASSLGQGISETQYF,TGCGCCAGCAGCTTGGGACAGGGGATTAGCGAGACCCAGTACTTC
-,TRBJ2-7,TRBV5-6,once,CASSLGAPYEQYF,TGTGCCAGCAGCCTCGGGGCGCCTTACGAGCAGTACTTC
-,TRBJ2-1,TRBV12-3/TRBV12-4,-,CASSGYNEQFF,TGTGCCAGCAGCGGGTACAATGAGCAGTTCTTC
-,TRBJ2-5,TRBV7-3,-,CASSPIGEGTQYF,TGTGCCAGCAGCCCGATTGGGGAAGGGACCCAGTACTTC
-,TRBJ2-7,TRBV6-5,-,CASSLRQGGEQYF,TGTGCCAGCAGTCTACGACAGGGAGGCGAGCAGTACTTC
-,TRBJ1-1,TRBV5-1,-,CASSLQGMLTEAFF,TGCGCCAGCAGCTTGCAGGGAATGTTGACTGAAGCTTTCTTT
TRBD1,TRBJ2-7,TRBV2,-,CACRGTGYHEQYF,TGTGCCTGTAGGGGGACAGGGTACCACGAGCAGTACTTC
-,TRBJ1-2,TRBV5-1,-,CASSLGQPSNYGYTF,TGCGCCAGCAGCTTGGGACAGCCATCTAACTATGGCTACACCTTC
-,TRBJ1-5,TRBV19,-,CASSGSNQPQHF,TGTGCCAGTAGTGGAAGTAATCAGCCCCAGCATTTT
-,TRBJ2-7,TRBV3-1/TRBV3-2,once,CASSQPAGQAYEQYF,TGTGCCAGCAGCCAACCAGCGGGACAAGCCTACGAGCAGTACTTC
-,TRBJ2-3,TRBV5-1,-,CASSLEGGSDTQYF,TGCGCCAGCAGCTTGGAAGGGGGGTCAGATACGCAGTATTTT
TRBD2,TRBJ2-3,TRBV11-1,-,CASSLAGSREDTQYF,TGTGCCAGCAGCTTAGCGGGCTCCCGGGAGGACACGCAGTATTTT
TRBD1,TRBJ1-1,TRBV19,-,CASSRQGDTEAFF,TGTGCCAGTAGTAGGCAGGGGGACACTGAAGCTTTCTTT
-,TRBJ1-3,TRBV9,-,CASSVTGLHSGNTIYF,TGTGCCAGCAGCGTAACAGGTCTTCACTCTGGAAACACCATATATTTT
-,TRBJ1-6,TRBV28,once,CASSLSGGARNSPLHF,TGTGCCAGCAGTTTATCCGGAGGGGCACGGAATTCACCCCTCCACTTT
-,TRBJ1-6,TRBV18,-,CASSQEGENSPLHF,TGTGCCAGCTCACAGGAGGGTGAAAATTCACCCCTCCACTTT
TRBD2,TRBJ2-1,TRBV28,-,CASSIPGLAASSYNEQFF,TGTGCCAGCAGCATCCCGGGACTAGCGGCCAGCTCCTACAATGAGCAGTTCTTC
-,TRBJ1-5,TRBV11-2,once,CASSLGNQPQHF,TGTGCCAGCAGCTTAGGGAATCAGCCCCAGCATTTT
-,TRBJ1-2,TRBV5-1,-,CASSLSGTQTNGYTF,TGCGCCAGCAGCTTATCCGGGACACAAACTAATGGCTACACCTTC
-,TRBJ1-5,TRBV20-1,-,CSASGIGQAKAQHF,TGCAGTGCTAGTGGGATCGGGCAGGCCAAGGCCCAGCATTTT
TRBD1,TRBJ1-2,TRBV7-9,-,CASTVTGQGNYGYTF,TGTGCCAGCACGGTTACGGGACAGGGGAACTATGGCTACACCTTC
-,TRBJ1-6,TRBV14,few,CASSPAQGNSPLHF,TGTGCCAGCAGCCCAGCACAGGGAAATTCACCCCTCCACTTT
TRBD1,TRBJ2-3,TRBV6-5,-,CAARDSFTDTQYF,TGTGCGGCTCGGGACAGCTTCACAGATACGCAGTATTTT
TRBD2,TRBJ2-3,TRBV7-9,once,CASSLGLAGDTQYF,TGTGCCAGCAGCTTAGGGCTAGCGGGAGATACGCAGTATTTT
-,TRBJ2-7,TRBV7-8,-,CASSLALGYEQYF,TGTGCCAGCAGCTTAGCGTTGGGGTACGAGCAGTACTTC